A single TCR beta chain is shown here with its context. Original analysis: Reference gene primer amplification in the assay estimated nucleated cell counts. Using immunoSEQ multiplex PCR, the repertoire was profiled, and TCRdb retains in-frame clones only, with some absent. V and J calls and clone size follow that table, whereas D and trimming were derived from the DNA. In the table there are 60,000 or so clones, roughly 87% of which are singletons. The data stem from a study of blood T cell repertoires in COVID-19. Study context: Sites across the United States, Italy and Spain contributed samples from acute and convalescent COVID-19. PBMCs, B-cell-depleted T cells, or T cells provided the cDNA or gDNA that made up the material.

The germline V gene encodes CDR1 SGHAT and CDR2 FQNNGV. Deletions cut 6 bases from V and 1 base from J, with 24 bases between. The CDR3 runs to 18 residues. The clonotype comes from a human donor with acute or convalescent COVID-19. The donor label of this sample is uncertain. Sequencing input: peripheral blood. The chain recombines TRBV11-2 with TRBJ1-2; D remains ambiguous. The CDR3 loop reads CASRALGLGREYNYGYTF. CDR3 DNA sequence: TGTGCCAGCAGGGCGCTGGGTCTGGGCCGAGAATATAACTATGGCTACACCTTC.